Listed below are T cell receptor beta chains from one sample, sequenced in a study of T cell responses to AZD1222 COVID-19 vaccine. Sequencing used immunoSEQ multiplex PCR; TCRdb keeps in-frame clones, though not all of them. Seen here are about 90,000 clones, around nine tenths observed once, and the top ten hold around 5.2%. The sample here was peripheral blood, taken on day 0 of MenACWY control vaccination. Source of these receptors: an adult in good health. Each CDR3 is given with its conserved first and last residue. Each record gives: CDR3 DNA, CDR3 protein, V gene, clone size, J gene, D gene. The D gene is left open where the match is weak. Only some rows state a clone size, as once, few, many or a class for expanded clones.

CDR3nt: TGTGCCAGCAGTGAATTTGGAGAGTACACTGAAGCTTTCTTT
CDR3aa: CASSEFGEYTEAFF
v_gene: TRBV6-1
abundance: -
j_gene: TRBJ1-1
d_gene: -

CDR3nt: TGTGCCAGCAGTCCCCGTTTACAGCCGAATGAAAAACTGTTTTTT
CDR3aa: CASSPRLQPNEKLFF
v_gene: TRBV27
abundance: -
j_gene: TRBJ1-4
d_gene: -

CDR3nt: TGTGCCAGCAGTTTTGCCACAGGGGATTCACCCCTCCACTTT
CDR3aa: CASSFATGDSPLHF
v_gene: TRBV27
abundance: -
j_gene: TRBJ1-6
d_gene: TRBD1

CDR3nt: TGTGCCAGCAGCCCACGACAGGGGGCAAACTATGGCTACACCTTC
CDR3aa: CASSPRQGANYGYTF
v_gene: TRBV7-2
abundance: -
j_gene: TRBJ1-2
d_gene: TRBD1

CDR3nt: TGTGCCACCAGTGATCCCCGGACCGACCCGTACGAGCAGTACTTC
CDR3aa: CATSDPRTDPYEQYF
v_gene: TRBV24-1
abundance: -
j_gene: TRBJ2-7
d_gene: -

CDR3nt: TGTGCCAGTAGTATAGATCTTGTGGGTTCCTACAATGAGCAGTTCTTC
CDR3aa: CASSIDLVGSYNEQFF
v_gene: TRBV19
abundance: -
j_gene: TRBJ2-1
d_gene: -

CDR3nt: TGTGCCAGCACCCTAGCGGCCCCCAATAGGGAGGGCCAGTACTTC
CDR3aa: CASTLAAPNREGQYF
v_gene: TRBV2
abundance: -
j_gene: TRBJ2-5
d_gene: TRBD2

CDR3nt: TGTGCCATCAGTAGACAGGGGGTGGACACTGAAGCTTTCTTT
CDR3aa: CAISRQGVDTEAFF
v_gene: TRBV10-3
abundance: once
j_gene: TRBJ1-1
d_gene: TRBD1

CDR3nt: TGTGCCAGCAGCTTACGGGTCGCGACGGAGACCCAGTACTTC
CDR3aa: CASSLRVATETQYF
v_gene: TRBV7-6
abundance: -
j_gene: TRBJ2-5
d_gene: -

CDR3nt: TGTGCCAGCTCAAGGGGGACAGGGGGCCGGCCCCAGCATTTT
CDR3aa: CASSRGTGGRPQHF
v_gene: TRBV18
abundance: -
j_gene: TRBJ1-5
d_gene: TRBD1

CDR3nt: TGTGCCAGCAGCTTAGGCTACAATAGCAATCAGCCCCAGCATTTT
CDR3aa: CASSLGYNSNQPQHF
v_gene: TRBV7-8
abundance: few
j_gene: TRBJ1-5
d_gene: -

CDR3nt: TGTGCCAGCAGCAAACTAGGAACTATCAACAATGAGCAGTTCTTC
CDR3aa: CASSKLGTINNEQFF
v_gene: TRBV5-5
abundance: -
j_gene: TRBJ2-1
d_gene: -

CDR3nt: TGTGCCAGCAGTTTACGGAACACTGAAGCTTTCTTT
CDR3aa: CASSLRNTEAFF
v_gene: TRBV28
abundance: -
j_gene: TRBJ1-1
d_gene: -

CDR3nt: TGTGCCAGCAGCGTGGGCTCCTCCACAGATACGCAGTATTTT
CDR3aa: CASSVGSSTDTQYF
v_gene: TRBV7-2
abundance: once
j_gene: TRBJ2-3
d_gene: -

CDR3nt: TGTGCCAGCAGCCTAATGATTAACACTGAAGCTTTCTTT
CDR3aa: CASSLMINTEAFF
v_gene: TRBV6-6
abundance: -
j_gene: TRBJ1-1
d_gene: -

CDR3nt: TGTGCCAGTAGGCCTCGGGCTAGCGGGAGCTTCCATGAGCAGTTCTTC
CDR3aa: CASRPRASGSFHEQFF
v_gene: TRBV19
abundance: -
j_gene: TRBJ2-1
d_gene: TRBD2

CDR3nt: TGTGCCAGCTCACCACCAGGCACAGGGTTTAATTCACCCCTCCACTTT
CDR3aa: CASSPPGTGFNSPLHF
v_gene: TRBV18
abundance: -
j_gene: TRBJ1-6
d_gene: -

CDR3nt: TGTGCCAGCAGCTCCCCGTCAGGGAATAGCAATCAGCCCCAGCATTTT
CDR3aa: CASSSPSGNSNQPQHF
v_gene: TRBV11-3
abundance: -
j_gene: TRBJ1-5
d_gene: -

CDR3nt: TGTGCCAGCAGCTTAGGCCCGGGACAGACCACCTACGAGCAGTACTTC
CDR3aa: CASSLGPGQTTYEQYF
v_gene: TRBV7-2
abundance: -
j_gene: TRBJ2-7
d_gene: TRBD1

CDR3nt: TGTGCCAGCAGCTCGCTACAGGGGGCCTATGGCTACACCTTC
CDR3aa: CASSSLQGAYGYTF
v_gene: TRBV9
abundance: -
j_gene: TRBJ1-2
d_gene: TRBD1

CDR3nt: TGTGCCAGCAGTGAGCGGGACACCTATTCACCCCTCCACTTT
CDR3aa: CASSERDTYSPLHF
v_gene: TRBV6-1
abundance: -
j_gene: TRBJ1-6
d_gene: -

CDR3nt: TGTGCCAGCAGTGCCGGGGGGGCTAGAGGAAACACCATATATTTT
CDR3aa: CASSAGGARGNTIYF
v_gene: TRBV2
abundance: -
j_gene: TRBJ1-3
d_gene: -

CDR3nt: TGTGCCAGCAGTGACCGGGACTGGACACCCTACGAGCAGTACTTC
CDR3aa: CASSDRDWTPYEQYF
v_gene: TRBV6-4
abundance: -
j_gene: TRBJ2-7
d_gene: -

CDR3nt: TGTGCCAGTAGCTACCCGGGACAGGGGGCAGTTAACACCGGGGAGCTGTTTTTT
CDR3aa: CASSYPGQGAVNTGELFF
v_gene: TRBV19
abundance: -
j_gene: TRBJ2-2
d_gene: TRBD1

CDR3nt: TGTGCCAGCAGCCACCTGGCCGATGGCGGCAATCAGCCCCAGCATTTT
CDR3aa: CASSHLADGGNQPQHF
v_gene: TRBV3-1/TRBV3-2
abundance: few
j_gene: TRBJ1-5
d_gene: -

CDR3nt: TGTGCCAGCACCTTTAGCGGGAGTGGTGTAGAGACCCAGTACTTC
CDR3aa: CASTFSGSGVETQYF
v_gene: TRBV6-5
abundance: -
j_gene: TRBJ2-5
d_gene: TRBD2

CDR3nt: TGCGCCAGCAGCTTGGTTCAGGGGGGGAACACTGAAGCTTTCTTT
CDR3aa: CASSLVQGGNTEAFF
v_gene: TRBV5-1
abundance: -
j_gene: TRBJ1-1
d_gene: TRBD1

CDR3nt: TGTGCCAGCAGAACCCTAGCGGGAGTATACAATGAGCAGTTCTTC
CDR3aa: CASRTLAGVYNEQFF
v_gene: TRBV6-5
abundance: once
j_gene: TRBJ2-1
d_gene: TRBD2

CDR3nt: TGTGCCAGCAGTTACCCGACCTCGACAGATCAGCCCCAGCATTTT
CDR3aa: CASSYPTSTDQPQHF
v_gene: TRBV6-2/TRBV6-3
abundance: -
j_gene: TRBJ1-5
d_gene: -

CDR3nt: TGTGCCAGCAGCCAACCAGGGACGTCAGATACGCAGTATTTT
CDR3aa: CASSQPGTSDTQYF
v_gene: TRBV3-1/TRBV3-2
abundance: -
j_gene: TRBJ2-3
d_gene: -

CDR3nt: TGCGCCAGCAGCCCAGGGCAACTAGCGGGAGTGATCAATGAGCAGTTCTTC
CDR3aa: CASSPGQLAGVINEQFF
v_gene: TRBV5-1
abundance: -
j_gene: TRBJ2-1
d_gene: TRBD2

CDR3nt: TGTGCCAGCAGTGCGTTAATAGACATTCAGTACTTC
CDR3aa: CASSALIDIQYF
v_gene: TRBV28
abundance: -
j_gene: TRBJ2-4
d_gene: -

CDR3nt: TGTGCCAGCAGAGACACTATCGGCTATGGCTACACCTTC
CDR3aa: CASRDTIGYGYTF
v_gene: TRBV12-3/TRBV12-4
abundance: once
j_gene: TRBJ1-2
d_gene: -

CDR3nt: TGTGCCAGCAGCTTACAGGAATCCTACGAGCAGTACTTC
CDR3aa: CASSLQESYEQYF
v_gene: TRBV11-2
abundance: -
j_gene: TRBJ2-7
d_gene: -

CDR3nt: TGTGCCAGCACCTACGGGACTGGAGCCACCTACGAGCAGTACTTC
CDR3aa: CASTYGTGATYEQYF
v_gene: TRBV27
abundance: -
j_gene: TRBJ2-7
d_gene: -

CDR3nt: TGCGCCAGCAGCTTGTCCGCTGGTAACACTGAAGCTTTCTTT
CDR3aa: CASSLSAGNTEAFF
v_gene: TRBV5-1
abundance: -
j_gene: TRBJ1-1
d_gene: -

CDR3nt: TGTGCCAGCAGCCAAGCAGTTTTTCGGGAAGCTTTCTTT
CDR3aa: CASSQAVFREAFF
v_gene: TRBV4-2
abundance: -
j_gene: TRBJ1-1
d_gene: -

CDR3nt: TGTGCCAGCAGTGGTAACACAGATACGCAGTATTTT
CDR3aa: CASSGNTDTQYF
v_gene: TRBV25-1
abundance: -
j_gene: TRBJ2-3
d_gene: -

CDR3nt: TGTGCCAGCAGTCCCTACAGGGGGCGCCGCCACGAGCAGTACTTC
CDR3aa: CASSPYRGRRHEQYF
v_gene: TRBV27
abundance: -
j_gene: TRBJ2-7
d_gene: TRBD1

CDR3nt: TGCGCCAGCAGCTCGGACAGGTCCAAAAACATTCAGTACTTC
CDR3aa: CASSSDRSKNIQYF
v_gene: TRBV5-1
abundance: few
j_gene: TRBJ2-4
d_gene: TRBD1

CDR3nt: TGTGCCAGCAGCTTACATGGGGGGGCCGGCACAGATACGCAGTATTTT
CDR3aa: CASSLHGGAGTDTQYF
v_gene: TRBV11-3
abundance: -
j_gene: TRBJ2-3
d_gene: -

CDR3nt: TGTGCCAGCAGTGAAACAGGCTACGAGCAGTACTTC
CDR3aa: CASSETGYEQYF
v_gene: TRBV6-1
abundance: -
j_gene: TRBJ2-7
d_gene: -

CDR3nt: TGTGCCAGCAGTCCCGTTCGGGAGACCGGCTCCTACGAGCAGTACTTC
CDR3aa: CASSPVRETGSYEQYF
v_gene: TRBV28
abundance: -
j_gene: TRBJ2-7
d_gene: -

CDR3nt: TGTGCCAGCATCGAGACCAAGGCCGGGGAGCTGTTTTTT
CDR3aa: CASIETKAGELFF
v_gene: TRBV11-3
abundance: few
j_gene: TRBJ2-2
d_gene: -

CDR3nt: TGTGCCAGCAGTTACAAAGGCGCCCAGGGTAATGAAAAACTGTTTTTT
CDR3aa: CASSYKGAQGNEKLFF
v_gene: TRBV6-2/TRBV6-3
abundance: few
j_gene: TRBJ1-4
d_gene: -

CDR3nt: TGTGCCAGCCGGGCAAACTATGGCTACACCTTC
CDR3aa: CASRANYGYTF
v_gene: TRBV28
abundance: -
j_gene: TRBJ1-2
d_gene: -